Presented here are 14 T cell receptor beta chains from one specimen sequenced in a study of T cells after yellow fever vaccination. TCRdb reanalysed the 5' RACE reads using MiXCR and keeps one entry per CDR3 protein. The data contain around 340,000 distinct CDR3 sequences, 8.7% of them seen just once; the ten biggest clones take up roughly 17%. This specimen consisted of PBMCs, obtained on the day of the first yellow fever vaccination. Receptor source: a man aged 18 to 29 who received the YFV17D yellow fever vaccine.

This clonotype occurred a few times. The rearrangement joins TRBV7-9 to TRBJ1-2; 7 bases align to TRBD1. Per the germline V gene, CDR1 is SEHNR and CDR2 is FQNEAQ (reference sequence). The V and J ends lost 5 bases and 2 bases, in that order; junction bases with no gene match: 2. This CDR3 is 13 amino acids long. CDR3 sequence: CASSKGQNYGYTF. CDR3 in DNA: TGTGCCAGCAGCAAGGGACAGAACTATGGCTACACCTTC.

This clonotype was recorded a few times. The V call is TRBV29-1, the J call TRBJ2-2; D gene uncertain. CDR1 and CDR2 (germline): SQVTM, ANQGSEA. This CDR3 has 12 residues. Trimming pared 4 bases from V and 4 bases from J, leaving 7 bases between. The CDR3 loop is CSVGGGTGELFF. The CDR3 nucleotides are TGCAGCGTTGGGGGTGGCACCGGGGAGCTGTTTTTT.

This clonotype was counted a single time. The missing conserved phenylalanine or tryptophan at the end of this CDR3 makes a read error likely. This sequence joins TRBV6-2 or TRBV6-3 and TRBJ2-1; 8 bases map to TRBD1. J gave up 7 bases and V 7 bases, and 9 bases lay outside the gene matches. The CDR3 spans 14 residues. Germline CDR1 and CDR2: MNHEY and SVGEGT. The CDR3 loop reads CASKHRGAMNEQFL. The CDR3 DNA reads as TGTGCCAGCAAGCACAGGGGGGCAATGAATGAGCAGTTCTTA.

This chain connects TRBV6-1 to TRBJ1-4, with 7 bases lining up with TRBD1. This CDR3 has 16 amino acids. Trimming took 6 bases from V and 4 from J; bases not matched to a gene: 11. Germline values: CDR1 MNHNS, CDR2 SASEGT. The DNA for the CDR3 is TGTGCCAGCAGCCGAAGCCGACAGGGTCGTAATGAAAAACTGTTTTTT. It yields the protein CASSRSRQGRNEKLFF.

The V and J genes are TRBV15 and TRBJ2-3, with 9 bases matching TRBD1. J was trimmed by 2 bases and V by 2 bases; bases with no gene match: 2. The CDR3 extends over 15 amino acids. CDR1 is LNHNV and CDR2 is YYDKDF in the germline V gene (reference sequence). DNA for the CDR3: TGTGCCACCAGCAGAAGGACAGGGGTCACAGATACGCAGTATTTT. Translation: CATSRRTGVTDTQYF.

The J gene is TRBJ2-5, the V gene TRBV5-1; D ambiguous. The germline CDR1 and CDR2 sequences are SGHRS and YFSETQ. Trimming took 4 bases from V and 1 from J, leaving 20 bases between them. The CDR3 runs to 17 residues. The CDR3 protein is CASSTGSGISFQETQYF. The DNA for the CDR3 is TGCGCCAGCAGCACCGGATCAGGAATATCGTTCCAAGAGACCCAGTACTTC.

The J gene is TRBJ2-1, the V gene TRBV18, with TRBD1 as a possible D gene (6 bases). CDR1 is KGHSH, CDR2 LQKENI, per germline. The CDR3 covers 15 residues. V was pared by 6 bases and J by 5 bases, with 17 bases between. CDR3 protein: CASSFQQRTDNEQFF. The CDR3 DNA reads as TGTGCCAGCTCCTTTCAACAACGGACAGACAATGAGCAGTTCTTC.

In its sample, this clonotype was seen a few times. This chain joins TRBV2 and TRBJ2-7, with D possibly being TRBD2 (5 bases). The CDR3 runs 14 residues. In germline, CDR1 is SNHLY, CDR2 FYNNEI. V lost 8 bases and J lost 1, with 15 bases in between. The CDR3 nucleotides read TGTGCCAGCGGAAAGGAGGTAGATTCCTACGAGCAGTACTTC. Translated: CASGKEVDSYEQYF.

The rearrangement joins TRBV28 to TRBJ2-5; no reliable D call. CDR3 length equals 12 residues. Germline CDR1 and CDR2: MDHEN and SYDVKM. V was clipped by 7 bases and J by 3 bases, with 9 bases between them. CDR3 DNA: TGTGCCAGCAACGAGGCTGAAGAGACCCAGTACTTC. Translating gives CASNEAEETQYF.

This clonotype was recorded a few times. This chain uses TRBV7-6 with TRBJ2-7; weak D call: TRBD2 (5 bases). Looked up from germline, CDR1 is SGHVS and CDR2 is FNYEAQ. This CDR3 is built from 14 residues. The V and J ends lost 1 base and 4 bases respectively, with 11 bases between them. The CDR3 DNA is TGTGCCAGCAGCTTAGGATACCGCGGGTACGAGCAGTACTTC. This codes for CASSLGYRGYEQYF.

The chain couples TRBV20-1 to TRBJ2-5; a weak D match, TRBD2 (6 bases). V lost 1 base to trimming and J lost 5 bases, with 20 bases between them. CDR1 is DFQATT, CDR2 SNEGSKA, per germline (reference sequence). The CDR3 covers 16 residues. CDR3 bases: TGCAGTGCTAGAGCCCCGGGGGAACTGCTAACGGAGACCCAGTACTTC. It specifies CSARAPGELLTETQYF.

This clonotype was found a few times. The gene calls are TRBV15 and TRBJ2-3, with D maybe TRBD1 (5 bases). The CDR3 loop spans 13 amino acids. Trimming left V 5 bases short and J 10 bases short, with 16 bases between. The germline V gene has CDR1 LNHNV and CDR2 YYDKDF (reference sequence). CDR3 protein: CATSAARARAQYF. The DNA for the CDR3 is TGTGCCACCAGCGCAGCTCGCGCCAGGGCGCAGTATTTT.

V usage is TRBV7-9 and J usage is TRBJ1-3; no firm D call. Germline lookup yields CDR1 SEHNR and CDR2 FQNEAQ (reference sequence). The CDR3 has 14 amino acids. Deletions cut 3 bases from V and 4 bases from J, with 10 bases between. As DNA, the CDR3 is TGTGCCAGCAGCTTCGTGGTGACCGGAAACACCATATATTTT. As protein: CASSFVVTGNTIYF.

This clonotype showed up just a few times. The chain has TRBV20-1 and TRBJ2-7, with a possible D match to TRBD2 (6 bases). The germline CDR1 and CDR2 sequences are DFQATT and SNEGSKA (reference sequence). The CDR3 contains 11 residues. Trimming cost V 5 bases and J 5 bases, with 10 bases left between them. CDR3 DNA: TGCAGTGCTTACCGGGGGAACGAGCAGTACTTC. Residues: CSAYRGNEQYF.